The TCR beta chain under discussion was sequenced for a study of blood T cell repertoires in COVID-19. As for the study in general: The United States, Italy and Spain were the sources of the acute and convalescent COVID-19 samples. Sources were T cells, B-cell-depleted T cells, or PBMCs; the material itself was cDNA or gDNA.

Per the study methods: Amplification with reference gene primers provided the estimates of nucleated cell counts. Here immunoSEQ multiplex PCR was the method, and the copy in TCRdb shows in-frame clones only, minus some. The DNA gave D and trimming, while V, J and clone size come from that table. The sample has some 220,000 clones; approximately 80% are singletons. This CDR3 spans 15 amino acids. Germline V lookup: CDR1 SGDLS, CDR2 YYNGEE. V gave up 4 bases and J gave up 7 bases; unmatched junction bases: 10. The source material was peripheral blood. The source of this sequence is a woman aged 55-70 years with active or convalescent COVID-19. J is TRBJ1-2 and V is TRBV9, with 10 nucleotides matching TRBD1. This CDR3 reads CASSPKGTGAGGYTF. The CDR3 nucleotides are TGTGCCAGCAGCCCTAAAGGGACAGGGGCAGGTGGCTACACCTTC. Based on the CDR3 plus reference TRBV9 and TRBJ1-2, the full variable domain is DSGVTQTPKHLITATGQRVTLRCSPRSGDLSVYWYQQSLDQGLQFLIQYYNGEERAKGNILERFSAQQFPDLHSELNLSSLELGDSALYFCASSPKGTGAGGYTFGSGTRLTVV.